This T cell receptor beta chain appears in the sequencing data of a study of Graves' ophthalmopathy and Graves' hyperthyroidism. About the study: Samples of peripheral blood were obtained at initial diagnosis, prior to treatment of any kind. General observations from the study: Clonotypes were expanded in thyroid at above 0.001 frequency, and most also appeared in blood.

Regarding this clonotype: The antigen remains unidentified.

RNA transcripts yielded amplified TCR beta CDR3 regions. First-round RT-PCR with HTBI primers preceded a second-round multiplex PCR. TCRdb reprocessed the multiplex PCR reads via MiXCR and lists one record per CDR3 protein. The data contain under 350,000 distinct CDR3 sequences, 15% to 20% of them singletons. The CDR3 is made up of 16 amino acids. Trimming removed 1 base from V and 3 bases from J, with 16 bases in between. CDR1 is LNHNV, CDR2 YYDKDF, per germline (reference sequence). Isolation of PBMCs was performed using over 8 ml of fresh peripheral blood. This receptor was identified in an adult man with Graves' ophthalmopathy. The rearrangement joins TRBV15 to TRBJ2-7; D perhaps matches TRBD1 (8 bases). Sequencing was carried out using peripheral blood. CDR3 in amino acids: CATSRGGGQDDYEQYF. In DNA form, the CDR3 reads TGTGCCACCAGCAGAGGGGGGGGACAGGACGACTACGAGCAGTACTTC.